Presented here are 24 T cell receptor beta chains from one specimen sequenced in a study of sequential checkpoint blockade in melanoma. Produced via immunoSEQ multiplex PCR; TCRdb's table is partial and in-frame only. The sample lists approximately 10,000 clones, approximately 80% seen once, with approximately 55% in the top ten. Treatment meaning: randomized to nivolumab then ipilimumab (arm A) or the reverse (arm B). The input for sequencing was CD8+ T cells sorted from blood (inferred from file names), taken from a patient given nivolumab and ipilimumab in sequence. These receptors all come from a human donor with melanoma.

The gene calls are TRBV5-6 and TRBJ1-2; 9 bases are shared with TRBD1. Trimming removed 2 bases from V and 6 bases from J; junction bases left unmatched: 14. The CDR3 is made up of 17 amino acids. The germline CDR1 and CDR2 sequences are SGHDT and YYEEEE. CDR3 in amino acids: CASSLPRDRVLGHGYTF. The CDR3 coding sequence is TGTGCCAGCAGCTTACCCCGGGACAGGGTTTTGGGACATGGCTACACCTTC.

This clone was detected once. The chain links TRBV4-2 to TRBJ1-5, with TRBD1 as a possible D gene (6 bases). Germline CDR1 reads LGHNA; CDR2 reads YNFKEQ. CDR3 length: 17 residues. Between the trimmed V and J ends, which lost 0 bases and 2 bases, there was a span of 14 bases. The CDR3: CASSQDGREGGNQPQHF. CDR3 DNA sequence: TGTGCCAGCAGCCAAGATGGACGGGAGGGGGGCAATCAGCCCCAGCATTTT.

V is TRBV11-3 and J is TRBJ2-5; a possible D gene is TRBD2 (5 bases). Trimming shortened V by 4 bases and J by 2 bases, and 20 bases separated the two germline ends. Germline V lookup: CDR1 SGHNT, CDR2 YENEEA. This CDR3 has 17 residues. In DNA, the CDR3 is TGTGCCAGCAGCTCGGGGAGTGCAAGTCCATTTCAAGAGACCCAGTACTTC. It codes for CASSSGSASPFQETQYF. Supplemented by reference TRBV11-3 and TRBJ2-5, the full variable domain reads EAGVVQSPRYKIIEKKQPVAFWCNPISGHNTLYWYLQNLGQGPELLIRYENEEAVDDSQLPKDRFSAERLKGVDSTLKIQPAELGDSAVYLCASSSGSASPFQETQYFGPGTRLLVL.

CDR3 region: CASSLDPFGSGNTIYF. The DNA for the CDR3 is TGTGCCAGCAGCTTAGATCCGTTCGGGTCTGGAAACACCATATATTTT. The gene calls are TRBV11-2 and TRBJ1-3; D is undetermined. Trimming left V 0 bases short and J 1 base short, with 10 bases between. The CDR3 spans 16 residues. The germline gives CDR1 SGHAT, CDR2 FQNNGV.

CDR3 loop: CASSQDYSTAYMNTEAFF. In DNA, the CDR3 is TGCGCCAGCAGCCAAGATTATTCGACAGCTTACATGAACACTGAAGCTTTCTTT. The chain couples TRBV4-3 to TRBJ1-1; weak D call: TRBD1 (5 bases). Per germline, CDR1 LGHNA and CDR2 YSLEER. CDR3 size: 18 residues. The V end was cut by 0 bases, the J end by 0 bases, with 17 bases between.

J is TRBJ2-7 and V is TRBV6-1, with TRBD2 as a possible D gene (5 bases). V was clipped by 0 bases and J by 0 bases, with 12 bases between them. The CDR3 has 16 residues. The germline gives CDR1 MNHNS, CDR2 SASEGT. This CDR3 reads CASSEALYGSSYEQYF. For the CDR3, the DNA is TGTGCCAGCAGTGAAGCGCTTTATGGGAGCTCCTACGAGCAGTACTTC.

V usage is TRBV6-5 and J usage is TRBJ2-7; no definite D call. The CDR3 extends over 13 amino acids. Germline CDR1 is MNHEY and CDR2 is SVGAGI. V gave up 2 bases and J gave up 3 bases, with 8 bases separating them. The CDR3 region has the DNA TGTGCCAGCAGTTACACGAGACTCTACGAGCAGTACTTC. Protein sequence: CASSYTRLYEQYF.

The rearrangement links TRBV7-6 to TRBJ1-6; 9 bases match TRBD1. CDR1 and CDR2 from the germline V gene are SGHVS and FNYEAQ. The CDR3 sequence is 18 residues long. J was trimmed by 9 bases and V by 1 base; bases with no gene match: 13. CDR3 nucleotides: TGTGCCAGCAGCTTAGGAACAGAGCGTGTACAGGGGGCTTCACCCCTCCACTTT. Translation gives CASSLGTERVQGASPLHF.

This chain links TRBV29-1 with TRBJ2-7, with 7 nucleotides matching TRBD1. CDR3 length: 13 residues. Germline assignment: CDR1 SQVTM and CDR2 ANQGSEA. The junction had 5 bases not matched to a gene; V was cut back by 4 bases and J by 2 bases. The CDR3 here is CSVGPTGPYEQYF. CDR3 coding DNA: TGCAGCGTTGGGCCGACAGGGCCCTACGAGCAGTACTTC.

This chain connects TRBV2 to TRBJ2-5; a possible D gene is TRBD2 (6 bases). Gene TRBJ2-7 matches the end of the DNA better, so the J call may be wrong. The CDR3 consists of 14 residues. CDR1 is SNHLY, CDR2 FYNNEI, per germline. CDR3 amino acids: CASSVLAGAYEQYF. The CDR3 DNA reads as TGTGCCAGCAGTGTACTAGCCGGGGCCTACGAGCAGTACTTC.

This rearrangement joins TRBV19 to TRBJ2-3, with 7 bases matching TRBD2. V lost 1 base to trimming and J lost 1 base; unmatched junction nucleotides: 2. Germline assignment: CDR1 LNHDA and CDR2 SQIVND (reference sequence). The CDR3 spans 15 residues. CDR3 in amino acids: CASSIAAGGTDTQYF. The CDR3 nucleotides read TGTGCCAGTAGTATAGCTGCGGGGGGCACAGATACGCAGTATTTT. Combining the CDR3 with reference TRBV19 and TRBJ2-3 gives the whole variable domain DGGITQSPKYLFRKEGQNVTLSCEQNLNHDAMYWYRQDPGQGLRLIYYSQIVNDFQKGDIAEGYSVSREKKESFPLTVTSAQKNPTAFYLCASSIAAGGTDTQYFGPGTRLTVL.

The gene calls are TRBV7-9 and TRBJ1-4, with TRBD1 matching over 8 bases. CDR1 and CDR2 from the germline V gene are SEHNR and FQNEAQ (reference sequence). The CDR3 is 17 residues long. Germline trimming cut 5 bases from V and 0 bases from J; bases unmatched to any gene: 8. The CDR3 DNA is TGTGCCAGCAGCATAACTACAGGGGGAGCAACTAATGAAAAACTGTTTTTT. This encodes CASSITTGGATNEKLFF.

The chain is built from TRBV5-5 and TRBJ2-7, with D tentatively TRBD2 (5 bases). Germline V gene data show CDR1 as SGHKS and CDR2 as YYEKEE (reference sequence). This CDR3 region has 15 residues. Trimming cost V 4 bases and J 3 bases, with 17 bases left between them. Here the CDR3 DNA reads TGTGCCAGCAGCCCGACGGGGTGGGGTCTCTACGAGCAGTACTTC. Translating it yields CASSPTGWGLYEQYF.

This clone was seen a single time. The J gene is TRBJ1-6, the V gene TRBV27; 9 bases agree with TRBD1. In germline, CDR1 is MNHEY, CDR2 SMNVEV (reference sequence). The V gene end was trimmed by 4 bases and the J gene end by 0 bases; junction bases not matched to a gene: 4. This CDR3 spans 17 amino acids. This CDR3 is CASSSGTGSSYNSPLHF. CDR3 DNA sequence: TGTGCCAGCAGTTCCGGGACAGGGAGCTCCTATAATTCACCCCTCCACTTT.

The chain has TRBV7-9 and TRBJ1-1, with D maybe TRBD1 (6 bases). Trimming took 1 base from V and 4 from J, leaving 10 bases between them. Per the germline V gene, CDR1 is SEHNR and CDR2 is FQNEAQ (reference sequence). The CDR3 totals 14 residues. The CDR3 DNA is TGTGCCAGCAGCTTAGTCGAGACAGGCACTGAAGCTTTCTTT. This sequence encodes CASSLVETGTEAFF.

This sequence joins TRBV19 and TRBJ2-3, with D tentatively TRBD2 (5 bases). The CDR3 loop spans 10 amino acids. The germline gives CDR1 LNHDA, CDR2 SQIVND (reference sequence). V was cut by 5 bases and J by 10 bases, with 7 bases left in between. CDR3 sequence: CASSSGAQYF. The CDR3 DNA reads as TGTGCCAGTAGTTCCGGGGCGCAGTATTTT.

The gene calls are TRBV6-5 and TRBJ1-1; no reliable D call. This CDR3 spans 14 amino acids. In germline, CDR1 is MNHEY, CDR2 SVGAGI. Trimming took 0 bases from V and 5 from J, leaving 10 bases between them. The CDR3 nucleotides read TGTGCCAGCAGTTACTCGCGTCCTGGTACTGAAGCTTTCTTT. It is translated as CASSYSRPGTEAFF.

This clone was recorded once. The CDR3 DNA reads TGTGCCAGTTTTCCCTTCAGGGGATATAGCAATCAGCCCCAGCATTTT. Its translation: CASFPFRGYSNQPQHF. V gene TRBV19 combines with J gene TRBJ1-5; D is possibly TRBD1 (6 bases). The CDR3 is made up of 16 amino acids. The germline CDR1 and CDR2 sequences are LNHDA and SQIVND (reference sequence). V gave up 8 bases and J gave up 0 bases, with 17 bases separating them. Full variable domain (missing parts from reference TRBV19 and TRBJ1-5): DGGITQSPKYLFRKEGQNVTLSCEQNLNHDAMYWYRQDPGQGLRLIYYSQIVNDFQKGDIAEGYSVSREKKESFPLTVTSAQKNPTAFYLCASFPFRGYSNQPQHFGDGTRLSIL.

The J gene is TRBJ1-5, the V gene TRBV7-2; 7 bases are shared with TRBD1. The CDR3 is 15 amino acids. The junction had 7 bases not matched to a gene; V was cut back by 3 bases and J by 5 bases. CDR1 is SGHTA, CDR2 FQGNSA, per germline. The CDR3 loop reads CASSLERGLHQPQHF. As DNA, the CDR3 is TGTGCCAGCAGCTTGGAGAGGGGGCTGCATCAGCCCCAGCATTTT. The full variable domain, in which reference TRBV7-2 and TRBJ1-5 provide the parts outside the CDR3, is GAGVSQSPSNKVTEKGKDVELRCDPISGHTALYWYRQSLGQGLEFLIYFQGNSAPDKSGLPSDRFSAERTGGSVSTLTIQRTQQEDSAVYLCASSLERGLHQPQHFGDGTRLSIL.

The genes are TRBV7-2 and TRBJ2-1, with 10 bases that match TRBD2. The length of the CDR3 is 16 residues. Trimming cost V 5 bases and J 9 bases; bases outside gene matches: 13. Per germline, CDR1 SGHTA and CDR2 FQGNSA. The CDR3 DNA sequence: TGTGCCAGCAGCCCGAGACAAAGCGGGGGGGTTAGTGAGCAGTTCTTC. Translating it yields CASSPRQSGGVSEQFF.

J is TRBJ1-1 and V is TRBV27; TRBD1 aligns across 7 bases. Trimming removed 4 bases from V and 3 bases from J; junction bases left unmatched: 2. The length of the CDR3 is 13 residues. Germline CDR1 reads MNHEY; CDR2 reads SMNVEV (reference sequence). The chain's CDR3 is CASSWDRDTEAFF. CDR3 nucleotides: TGTGCCAGCAGTTGGGACAGAGACACTGAAGCTTTCTTT.

The J gene is TRBJ2-1, the V gene TRBV27; D unresolved. V gave up 3 bases and J gave up 0 bases, with 12 bases separating them. The CDR3 covers 16 residues. Germline values: CDR1 MNHEY, CDR2 SMNVEV (reference sequence). The CDR3 DNA follows: TGTGCCAGCAGTTTTATCCCCGAGAGCTCCTACAATGAGCAGTTCTTC. This translates into CASSFIPESSYNEQFF.

The gene calls are TRBV13 and TRBJ2-5; TRBD2 might be the D (5 bases). Trimming shortened V by 2 bases and J by 5 bases, and 15 bases separated the two germline ends. The CDR3 contains 15 residues. The germline gives CDR1 PRHDT, CDR2 FYEKMQ (reference sequence). CDR3 nucleotide sequence: TGTGCCAGCAGCTTATATCTTGGGGAGTTCGAGACCCAGTACTTC. Translated: CASSLYLGEFETQYF. The full variable domain, with the rest looked up from reference TRBV13 and TRBJ2-5, is AAGVIQSPRHLIKEKRETATLKCYPIPRHDTVYWYQQGPGQDPQFLISFYEKMQSDKGSIPDRFSAQQFSDYHSELNMSSLELGDSALYFCASSLYLGEFETQYFGPGTRLLVL.

This sequence joins TRBV28 and TRBJ1-2, with D hard to call. CDR1 and CDR2 from the germline V gene are MDHEN and SYDVKM. Trimming pared 2 bases from V and 4 bases from J, leaving 8 bases between. The CDR3 has 13 amino acids. CDR3 in DNA: TGTGCCAGCAGTTTACGGGGTCTCTATGGCTACACCTTC. It codes for CASSLRGLYGYTF.